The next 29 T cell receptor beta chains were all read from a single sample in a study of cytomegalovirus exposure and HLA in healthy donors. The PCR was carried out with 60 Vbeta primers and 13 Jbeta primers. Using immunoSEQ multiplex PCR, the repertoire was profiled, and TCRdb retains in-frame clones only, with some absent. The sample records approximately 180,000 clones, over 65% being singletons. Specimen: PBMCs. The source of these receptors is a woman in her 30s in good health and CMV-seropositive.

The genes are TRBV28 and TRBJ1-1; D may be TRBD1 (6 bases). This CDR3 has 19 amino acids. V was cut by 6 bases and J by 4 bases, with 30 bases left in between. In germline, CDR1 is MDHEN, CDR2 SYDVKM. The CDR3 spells CASSPPYTGWIKGLTEAFF. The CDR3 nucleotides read TGTGCCAGCAGCCCCCCTTATACAGGGTGGATCAAGGGGCTCACTGAAGCTTTCTTT.

The CDR3 nucleotides read TGTGCCAGCAGCTTCCTTGGGGGCCCGGGGTACGAGCAGTACTTC. Translated, it gives CASSFLGGPGYEQYF. The chain joins TRBV5-5 to TRBJ2-7; D possibly corresponds to TRBD1 (6 bases). The CDR3 contains 15 residues. V dropped 2 bases and J dropped 4 bases, with 16 bases sitting between them. Germline V CDR1 and CDR2: SGHKS, YYEKEE (reference sequence).

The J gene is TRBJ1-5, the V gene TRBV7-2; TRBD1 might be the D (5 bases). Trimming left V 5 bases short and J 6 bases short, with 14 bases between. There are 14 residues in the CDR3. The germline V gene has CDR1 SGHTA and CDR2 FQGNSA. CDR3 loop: CASSQSGGGQPQHF. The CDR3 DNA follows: TGTGCCAGCAGCCAAAGCGGGGGTGGTCAGCCCCAGCATTTT.

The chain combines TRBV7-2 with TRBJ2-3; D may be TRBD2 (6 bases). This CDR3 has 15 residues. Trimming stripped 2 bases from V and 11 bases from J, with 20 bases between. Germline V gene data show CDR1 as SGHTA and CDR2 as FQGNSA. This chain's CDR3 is CASSLISGRWREQYF. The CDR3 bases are TGTGCCAGCAGCTTAATTAGCGGCAGATGGAGAGAGCAGTATTTT.

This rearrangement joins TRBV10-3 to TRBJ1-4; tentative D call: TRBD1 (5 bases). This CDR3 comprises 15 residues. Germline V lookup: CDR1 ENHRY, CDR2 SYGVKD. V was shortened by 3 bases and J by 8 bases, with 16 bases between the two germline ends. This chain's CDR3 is CAISEGGGVGEKLFF. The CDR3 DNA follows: TGTGCCATCAGTGAAGGCGGAGGGGTAGGGGAAAAACTGTTTTTT.

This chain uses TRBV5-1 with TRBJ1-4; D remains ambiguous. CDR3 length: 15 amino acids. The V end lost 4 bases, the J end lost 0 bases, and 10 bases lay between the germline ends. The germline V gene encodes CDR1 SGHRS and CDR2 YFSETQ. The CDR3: CASSGSYATNEKLFF. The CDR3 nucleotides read TGCGCCAGCAGCGGCTCGTACGCAACTAATGAAAAACTGTTTTTT.

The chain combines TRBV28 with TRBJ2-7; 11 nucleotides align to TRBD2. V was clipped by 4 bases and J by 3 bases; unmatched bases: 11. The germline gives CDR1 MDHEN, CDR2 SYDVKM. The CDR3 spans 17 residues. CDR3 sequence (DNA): TGTGCCAGCAGTTCCCAAATCTCTAGCGGGAGGCACTACGAGCAGTACTTC. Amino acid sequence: CASSSQISSGRHYEQYF. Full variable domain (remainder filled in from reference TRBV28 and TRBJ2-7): DVKVTQSSRYLVKRTGEKVFLECVQDMDHENMFWYRQDPGLGLRLIYFSYDVKMKEKGDIPEGYSVSREKKERFSLILESASTNQTSMYLCASSSQISSGRHYEQYFGPGTRLTVT.

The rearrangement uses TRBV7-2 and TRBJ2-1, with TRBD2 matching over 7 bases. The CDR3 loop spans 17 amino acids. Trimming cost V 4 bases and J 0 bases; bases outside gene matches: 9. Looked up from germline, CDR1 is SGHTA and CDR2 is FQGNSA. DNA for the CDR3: TGTGCCAGCAGCTCTTCTAGCGGCCTAGGCTCCTACAATGAGCAGTTCTTC. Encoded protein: CASSSSSGLGSYNEQFF.

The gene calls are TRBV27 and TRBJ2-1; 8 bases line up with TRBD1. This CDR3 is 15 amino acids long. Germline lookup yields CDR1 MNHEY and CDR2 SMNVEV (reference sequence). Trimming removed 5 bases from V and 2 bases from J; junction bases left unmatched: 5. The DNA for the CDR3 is TGTGCCAGCAGTCCCGCCAGGGGGCCCTACAATGAGCAGTTCTTC. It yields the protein CASSPARGPYNEQFF.

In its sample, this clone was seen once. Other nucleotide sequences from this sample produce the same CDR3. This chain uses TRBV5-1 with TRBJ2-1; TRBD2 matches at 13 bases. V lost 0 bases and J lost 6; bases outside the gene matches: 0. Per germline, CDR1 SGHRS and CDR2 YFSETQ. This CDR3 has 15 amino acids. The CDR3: CASSLGLAGGNEQFF. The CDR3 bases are TGCGCCAGCAGCTTGGGACTAGCGGGAGGCAATGAGCAGTTCTTC.

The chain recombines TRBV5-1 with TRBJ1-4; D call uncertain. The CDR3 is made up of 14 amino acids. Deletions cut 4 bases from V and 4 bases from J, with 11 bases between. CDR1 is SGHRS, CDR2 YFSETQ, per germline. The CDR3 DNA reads TGCGCCAGCAGCCCGGGTCAGATTAATGAAAAACTGTTTTTT. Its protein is CASSPGQINEKLFF.

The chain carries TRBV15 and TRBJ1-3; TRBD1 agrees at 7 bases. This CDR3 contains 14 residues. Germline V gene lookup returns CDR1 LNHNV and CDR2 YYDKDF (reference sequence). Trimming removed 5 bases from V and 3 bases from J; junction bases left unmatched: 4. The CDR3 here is CATSEGTVGNTIYF. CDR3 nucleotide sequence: TGTGCCACCAGCGAAGGGACAGTTGGAAACACCATATATTTT.

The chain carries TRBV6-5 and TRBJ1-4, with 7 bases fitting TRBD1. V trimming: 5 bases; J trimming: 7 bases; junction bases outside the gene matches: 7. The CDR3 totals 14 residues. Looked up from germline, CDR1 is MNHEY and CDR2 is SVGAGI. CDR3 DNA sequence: TGTGCCAGCAGTGAGGACAGGCGCGGTGAAAAACTGTTTTTT. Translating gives CASSEDRRGEKLFF.

In nucleotides, the CDR3 is TGTGCCAGCAGTGATTTAGCGGGAGCCTACAATGAGCAGTTCTTC. Protein product: CASSDLAGAYNEQFF. This sequence joins TRBV6-1 and TRBJ2-1; 9 nucleotides line up with TRBD2. The trim removed 3 bases at V and 2 bases at J, leaving 2 bases unmatched. The CDR3 loop spans 15 amino acids. Germline CDR1 and CDR2: MNHNS and SASEGT.

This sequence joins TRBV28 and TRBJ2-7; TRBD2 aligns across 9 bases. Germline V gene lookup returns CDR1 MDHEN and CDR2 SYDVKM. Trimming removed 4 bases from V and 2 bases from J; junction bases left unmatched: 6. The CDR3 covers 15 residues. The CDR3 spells CASSSGLAGPYEQYF. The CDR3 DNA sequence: TGTGCCAGCAGTTCAGGGCTAGCGGGACCCTACGAGCAGTACTTC.

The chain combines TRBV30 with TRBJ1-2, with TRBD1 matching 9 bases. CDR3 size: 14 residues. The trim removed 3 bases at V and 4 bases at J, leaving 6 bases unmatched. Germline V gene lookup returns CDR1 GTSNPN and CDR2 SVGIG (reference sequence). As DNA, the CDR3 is TGTGCCTGGAGCCCGGACAGGGGCGTCTATGGCTACACCTTC. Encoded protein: CAWSPDRGVYGYTF.

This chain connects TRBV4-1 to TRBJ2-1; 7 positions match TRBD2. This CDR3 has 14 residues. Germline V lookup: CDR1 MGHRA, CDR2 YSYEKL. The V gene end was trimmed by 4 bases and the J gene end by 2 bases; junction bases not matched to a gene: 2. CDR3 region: CASSPSGTYNEQFF. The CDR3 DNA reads TGCGCCAGCAGCCCTAGCGGAACCTACAATGAGCAGTTCTTC.

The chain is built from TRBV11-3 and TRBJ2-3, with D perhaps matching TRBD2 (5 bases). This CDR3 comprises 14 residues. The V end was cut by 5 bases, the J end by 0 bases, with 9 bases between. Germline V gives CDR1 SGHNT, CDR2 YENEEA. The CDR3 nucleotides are TGTGCCAGCAGCCTGGGCGGGAGCACAGATACGCAGTATTTT. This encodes CASSLGGSTDTQYF.

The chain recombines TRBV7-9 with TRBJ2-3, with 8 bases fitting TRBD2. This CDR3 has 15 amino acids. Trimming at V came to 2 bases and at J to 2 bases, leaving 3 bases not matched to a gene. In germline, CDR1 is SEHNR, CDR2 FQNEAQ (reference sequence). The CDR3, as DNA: TGTGCCAGCAGCTTACTAGCGGGTTACACAGATACGCAGTATTTT. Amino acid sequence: CASSLLAGYTDTQYF.

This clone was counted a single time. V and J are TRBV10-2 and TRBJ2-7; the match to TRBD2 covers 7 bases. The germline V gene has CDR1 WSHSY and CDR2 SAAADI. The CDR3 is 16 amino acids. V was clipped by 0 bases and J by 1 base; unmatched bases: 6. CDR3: CASSESWREGSYEQYF. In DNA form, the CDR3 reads TGCGCCAGCAGTGAGTCGTGGAGGGAGGGATCCTACGAGCAGTACTTC.

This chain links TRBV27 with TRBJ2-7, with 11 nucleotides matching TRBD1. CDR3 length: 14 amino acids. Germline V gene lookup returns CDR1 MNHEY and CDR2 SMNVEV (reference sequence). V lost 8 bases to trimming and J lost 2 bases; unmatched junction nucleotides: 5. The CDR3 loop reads CASYRTGGTYEQYF. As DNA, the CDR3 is TGTGCCAGCTACCGGACAGGGGGCACCTACGAGCAGTACTTC.

CDR3 nucleotide sequence: TGTGCCAGCATCTTAACCGTTGGGTACAGGGGGCAATCTGGAAACACCATATATTTT. Its translation is CASILTVGYRGQSGNTIYF. The chain carries TRBV2 and TRBJ1-3; 9 bases agree with TRBD1. Germline trimming cut 7 bases from V and 1 base from J; bases unmatched to any gene: 17. Germline lookup yields CDR1 SNHLY and CDR2 FYNNEI. This CDR3 is 19 amino acids long.

The DNA of the CDR3 is TGTGCCACCAGCAGTGCCTCGTGGCGGGAAGAGACCCAGTACTTC. This encodes CATSSASWREETQYF. The chain joins TRBV15 to TRBJ2-5; D possibly corresponds to TRBD2 (5 bases). CDR3 length equals 15 residues. Trimming stripped 3 bases from V and 3 bases from J, with 14 bases between. Germline CDR1 reads LNHNV; CDR2 reads YYDKDF (reference sequence).

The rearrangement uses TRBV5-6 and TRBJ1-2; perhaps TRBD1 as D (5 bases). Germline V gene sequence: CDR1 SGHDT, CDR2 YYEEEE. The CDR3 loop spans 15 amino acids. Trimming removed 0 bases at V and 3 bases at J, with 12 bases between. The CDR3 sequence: CASSLAYEGDYGYTF. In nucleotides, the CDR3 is TGTGCCAGCAGCTTGGCTTATGAAGGGGACTATGGCTACACCTTC.

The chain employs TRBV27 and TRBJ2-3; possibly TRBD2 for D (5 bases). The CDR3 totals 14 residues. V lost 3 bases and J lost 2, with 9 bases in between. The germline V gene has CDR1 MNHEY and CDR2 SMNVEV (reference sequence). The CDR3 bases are TGTGCCAGCAGTTTTTCCGGGGTCACAGATACGCAGTATTTT. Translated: CASSFSGVTDTQYF.

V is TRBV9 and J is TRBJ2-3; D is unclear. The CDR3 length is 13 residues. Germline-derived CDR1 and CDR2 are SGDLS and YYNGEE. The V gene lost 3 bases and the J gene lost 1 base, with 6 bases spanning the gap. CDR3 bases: TGTGCCAGCAGCGATCGTGGCACAGATACGCAGTATTTT. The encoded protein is CASSDRGTDTQYF.

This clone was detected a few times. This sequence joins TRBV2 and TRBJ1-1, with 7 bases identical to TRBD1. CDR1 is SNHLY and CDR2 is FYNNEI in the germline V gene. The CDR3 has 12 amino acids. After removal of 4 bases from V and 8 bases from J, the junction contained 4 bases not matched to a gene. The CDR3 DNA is TGTGCCAGCAGTGTTTCGGACAGGGAAGCTTTCTTT. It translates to CASSVSDREAFF.

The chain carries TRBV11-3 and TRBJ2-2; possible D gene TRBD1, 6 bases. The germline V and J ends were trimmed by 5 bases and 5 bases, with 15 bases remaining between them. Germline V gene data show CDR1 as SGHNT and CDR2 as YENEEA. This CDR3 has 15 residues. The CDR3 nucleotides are TGTGCCAGCAGCCTCCAGGGGACGGATACCGGGGAGCTGTTTTTT. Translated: CASSLQGTDTGELFF.

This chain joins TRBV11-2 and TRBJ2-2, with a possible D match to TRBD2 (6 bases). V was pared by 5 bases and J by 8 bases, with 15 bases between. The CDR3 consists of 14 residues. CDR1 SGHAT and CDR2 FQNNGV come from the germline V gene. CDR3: CASSPRGGTGELFF. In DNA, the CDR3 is TGTGCCAGCAGCCCCCGGGGAGGAACGGGGGAGCTGTTTTTT.